A selection of T cell receptor beta chains follows, all from one sample in a study of post-analysis software for immune sequencing data. Each CDR3 protein is one row after TCRdb ran MiXCR on the PCR reads. Of 350,000 to 500,000 distinct CDR3 sequences detected, over 30% appear once; the ten largest clones hold less than 10%. Sequencing input: blood. These receptor sequences come from a girl aged 2 to 9 with multiple sclerosis. Both conserved end residues are part of each CDR3. Fields, in order: clone size, J gene, D gene, V gene, CDR3 protein, CDR3 DNA. A D gene is named only where the DNA matches it firmly. A row's size may be missing; if present it is once, few, many or a size class.

clone_size: few
j_call: TRBJ1-5
d_call: TRBD1
v_call: TRBV12-3/TRBV12-4
cdr3_aa: CASSLRRGLDQPQHF
cdr3_nt: TGTGCCAGCAGTTTACGCAGGGGGCTGGATCAGCCCCAGCATTTT

clone_size: once
j_call: TRBJ2-1
d_call: NA
v_call: TRBV27
cdr3_aa: CASSLGIVSSYNEQFF
cdr3_nt: TGTGCCAGCAGTTTAGGAATAGTGAGCTCCTACAATGAGCAGTTCTTC

clone_size: NA
j_call: TRBJ2-5
d_call: NA
v_call: TRBV2
cdr3_aa: CARATGTGTETQYF
cdr3_nt: TGTGCCAGAGCTACAGGGACGGGGACGGAGACCCAGTACTTC

clone_size: NA
j_call: TRBJ2-5
d_call: NA
v_call: TRBV5-6
cdr3_aa: CASRSQGRETQYF
cdr3_nt: TGTGCCAGCAGATCTCAGGGGCGGGAGACCCAGTACTTC

clone_size: NA
j_call: TRBJ1-2
d_call: NA
v_call: TRBV27
cdr3_aa: CASSSQGYHGYTF
cdr3_nt: TGTGCCAGCAGCTCACAGGGATACCATGGCTACACCTTC

clone_size: NA
j_call: TRBJ1-4
d_call: TRBD1
v_call: TRBV7-2
cdr3_aa: CASSLGDRAREKLFF
cdr3_nt: TGTGCCAGCAGCCTAGGGGACAGGGCGAGGGAAAAACTGTTTTTT

clone_size: NA
j_call: TRBJ2-7
d_call: TRBD1
v_call: TRBV5-4
cdr3_aa: CASSLGQGFGNEQYF
cdr3_nt: TGTGCCAGCAGCCTGGGACAGGGGTTTGGAAACGAGCAGTACTTC

clone_size: NA
j_call: TRBJ1-5
d_call: NA
v_call: TRBV28
cdr3_aa: CASRPWGSNQPQHF
cdr3_nt: TGTGCCAGCAGACCATGGGGGAGCAATCAGCCCCAGCATTTT

clone_size: NA
j_call: TRBJ2-5
d_call: NA
v_call: TRBV5-1
cdr3_aa: CASSLASGLKETQYF
cdr3_nt: TGCGCCAGCAGCTTGGCGTCAGGGCTAAAAGAGACCCAGTACTTC

clone_size: NA
j_call: TRBJ2-1
d_call: NA
v_call: TRBV7-9
cdr3_aa: CASIPRDSAHYNEQFF
cdr3_nt: TGTGCCAGCATCCCCAGGGACTCAGCACACTACAATGAGCAGTTCTTC

clone_size: NA
j_call: TRBJ1-6
d_call: TRBD1
v_call: TRBV20-1
cdr3_aa: CSAKDRSSYNSPLHF
cdr3_nt: TGCAGTGCTAAGGACAGGAGCTCCTATAATTCACCCCTCCACTTT

clone_size: NA
j_call: TRBJ2-1
d_call: TRBD2
v_call: TRBV4-3
cdr3_aa: CASSHEVAGGYNEQFF
cdr3_nt: TGCGCCAGCAGCCATGAGGTAGCGGGAGGTTACAATGAGCAGTTCTTC

clone_size: few
j_call: TRBJ2-7
d_call: TRBD1
v_call: TRBV5-1
cdr3_aa: CASRAETGEDEQYF
cdr3_nt: TGCGCCAGCAGGGCCGAGACAGGGGAGGACGAGCAGTACTTC

clone_size: NA
j_call: TRBJ2-1
d_call: TRBD2
v_call: TRBV5-1
cdr3_aa: CASNPEWGGNEQFF
cdr3_nt: TGCGCCAGCAACCCTGAGTGGGGGGGCAATGAGCAGTTCTTC

clone_size: NA
j_call: TRBJ2-7
d_call: TRBD2
v_call: TRBV14
cdr3_aa: CASSVGLAVYEQYF
cdr3_nt: TGTGCCAGCAGCGTGGGACTAGCGGTTTACGAGCAGTACTTC

clone_size: few
j_call: TRBJ1-2
d_call: NA
v_call: TRBV4-2
cdr3_aa: CASSQPQLTGLDGYTF
cdr3_nt: TGTGCCAGCAGCCAACCGCAATTAACAGGGCTGGATGGCTACACCTTC

clone_size: few
j_call: TRBJ1-2
d_call: NA
v_call: TRBV4-1
cdr3_aa: CASSQVGKRLDYGYTF
cdr3_nt: TGCGCCAGCAGCCAAGTGGGAAAACGTCTCGACTATGGCTACACCTTC

clone_size: many
j_call: TRBJ2-7
d_call: NA
v_call: TRBV4-2
cdr3_aa: CASSQDQGTYEQYF
cdr3_nt: TGTGCCAGCAGCCAAGATCAGGGAACCTACGAGCAGTACTTC

clone_size: few
j_call: TRBJ2-3
d_call: NA
v_call: TRBV29-1
cdr3_aa: CSSRDHTDTQYF
cdr3_nt: TGCAGCTCAAGGGATCACACAGATACGCAGTATTTT